The 19 T cell receptor beta chains below were found in one sample sequenced in a study of cytotoxic CD8 clonotypes in ibrutinib-treated CLL. Produced via immunoSEQ multiplex PCR; TCRdb's table is partial and in-frame only. The sample records approximately 90,000 clones, 75% to 80% being singletons. The sample was PBMCs, taken after 24 months of ibrutinib treatment. Receptors were obtained from a human donor with chronic lymphocytic leukemia.

This clone was found a few times. The chain has TRBV6-6 and TRBJ1-1, with 7 bases lining up with TRBD1. The V gene end was trimmed by 6 bases and the J gene end by 5 bases; junction bases not matched to a gene: 6. The germline V gene encodes CDR1 MNHNY and CDR2 SVGAGI (reference sequence). This CDR3 is built from 13 residues. The CDR3 bases are TGTGCCAGCAGAATGGGACAGCAAACTGAAGCTTTCTTT. The encoded protein is CASRMGQQTEAFF.

V and J are TRBV15 and TRBJ1-3; D remains ambiguous. V was pared by 5 bases and J by 2 bases, with 16 bases between. The CDR3 totals 16 residues. CDR1 is LNHNV and CDR2 is YYDKDF in the germline V gene (reference sequence). The CDR3 coding sequence is TGTGCCACCAGCCTCGATACCTCCACCACTGGAAACACCATATATTTT. Translation gives CATSLDTSTTGNTIYF.

The J gene is TRBJ2-5, the V gene TRBV5-1; 7 bases fit TRBD1. V was clipped by 5 bases and J by 2 bases; unmatched bases: 9. CDR3 length: 15 amino acids. Germline lookup yields CDR1 SGHRS and CDR2 YFSETQ. CDR3 loop: CASSPSTGSQETQYF. The CDR3, as DNA: TGCGCCAGCAGTCCATCGACAGGGTCTCAAGAGACCCAGTACTTC.

The V and J genes are TRBV30 and TRBJ2-7; D tentatively fits TRBD1 or TRBD2 (5 bases each). Germline V gives CDR1 GTSNPN, CDR2 SVGIG (reference sequence). The V end lost 5 bases, the J end lost 3 bases, and 11 bases lay between the germline ends. The CDR3 loop spans 12 amino acids. The CDR3 bases are TGTGCCTGGTCGGGACGAATCTACGAGCAGTACTTC. This encodes CAWSGRIYEQYF.

This sequence joins TRBV19 and TRBJ1-2; no clear D. This CDR3 has 13 amino acids. Germline-derived CDR1 and CDR2 are LNHDA and SQIVND (reference sequence). The V and J ends lost 6 bases and 7 bases respectively, with 15 bases between them. The CDR3 protein is CASRNDRGSGYTF. The DNA of the CDR3 is TGTGCCAGTAGAAATGATCGGGGTAGTGGCTACACCTTC.

This clone was seen just once. J is TRBJ2-7 and V is TRBV6-1, with D perhaps matching TRBD1 or TRBD2 (6 bases each). V lost 8 bases and J 0 bases, leaving 14 bases between the germline ends. The CDR3 covers 14 residues. CDR1 MNHNS and CDR2 SASEGT come from the germline V gene. CDR3 in amino acids: CASLNRGRSYEQYF. DNA of the CDR3: TGTGCCAGCCTGAACCGGGGGCGCTCCTACGAGCAGTACTTC.

The chain recombines TRBV9 with TRBJ2-5; D unclear. The V end was cut by 1 base, the J end by 1 base, with 8 bases between. The CDR3 extends over 14 amino acids. Germline CDR1 reads SGDLS; CDR2 reads YYNGEE. The CDR3 region is CASSVHGGQETQYF. In DNA, the CDR3 is TGTGCCAGCAGCGTACATGGCGGCCAAGAGACCCAGTACTTC.

This chain links TRBV4-1 with TRBJ2-7; 7 positions match TRBD2. The CDR3 consists of 17 residues. In germline, CDR1 is MGHRA, CDR2 YSYEKL. V shed 0 bases, J shed 0 bases, and the junction held 8 bases outside the gene matches. CDR3 loop: CASSQDPPPSGSYEQYF. The CDR3 DNA reads as TGCGCCAGCAGCCAAGATCCCCCCCCTAGCGGCTCCTACGAGCAGTACTTC.

The J gene is TRBJ2-1, the V gene TRBV5-1; D possibly corresponds to TRBD2 (6 bases). Germline V CDR1 and CDR2: SGHRS, YFSETQ. Trimming removed 5 bases from V and 0 bases from J, with 12 bases in between. The CDR3 loop spans 15 amino acids. DNA of the CDR3: TGCGCCAGCAGGGGGACTCCCGACTCCTACAATGAGCAGTTCTTC. Its protein product is CASRGTPDSYNEQFF.

The V and J genes are TRBV11-2 and TRBJ2-1, with 7 bases lining up with TRBD2. The J segment lost 2 bases and the V segment lost 8 bases, leaving 21 bases of the junction unmatched. CDR3 length: 19 residues. Germline CDR1 and CDR2: SGHAT and FQNNGV. The CDR3, as DNA: TGTGCCAGCCGAGGCGTGTCTCGAAGCGGGGCGGGGGCCTACAATGAGCAGTTCTTC. Protein product: CASRGVSRSGAGAYNEQFF.

This clone was found once. This sequence joins TRBV19 and TRBJ2-4; 9 nucleotides align to TRBD1. CDR1 LNHDA and CDR2 SQIVND come from the germline V gene (reference sequence). The CDR3 consists of 15 residues. The J segment lost 8 bases and the V segment lost 7 bases, leaving 12 bases of the junction unmatched. This CDR3 is CASNSPGQGTDIQYF. DNA of the CDR3: TGTGCCAGTAACTCACCGGGACAGGGTACTGACATTCAGTACTTC.

Only one count was recorded for this clone. This chain's CDR3 is CASTQAGPYEQYF. In nucleotides, the CDR3 is TGTGCCAGCACCCAAGCGGGACCCTACGAGCAGTACTTC. The rearrangement uses TRBV6-5 and TRBJ2-7; 7 nucleotides agree with TRBD2. After removal of 7 bases from V and 2 bases from J, the junction contained 5 bases not matched to a gene. This CDR3 has 13 residues. The germline CDR1 and CDR2 sequences are MNHEY and SVGAGI.

The rearrangement uses TRBV7-3 and TRBJ2-3, with 9 bases lining up with TRBD2. This CDR3 comprises 15 residues. Germline V gives CDR1 SGHTA, CDR2 FQGTGA. With 6 bases clipped from V and 6 bases from J, the junction kept 10 bases outside the gene matches. DNA for the CDR3: TGTGCCAGCAGTGTTAGCGGGGGTGCCCGGGATACGCAGTATTTT. Encoded protein: CASSVSGGARDTQYF.

This sequence joins TRBV10-2 and TRBJ2-7; possible D gene TRBD1, 7 bases. Trimming pared 10 bases from V and 5 bases from J, leaving 24 bases between. Germline CDR1 WSHSY, CDR2 SAAADI. The CDR3 has 15 residues. The CDR3 sequence: CATGDPAGGLNEQYF. The CDR3 nucleotides read TGCGCCACCGGGGATCCTGCAGGGGGACTGAACGAGCAGTACTTC.

The genes are TRBV29-1 and TRBJ1-5; the D is unclear. Germline values: CDR1 SQVTM, CDR2 ANQGSEA. The CDR3 covers 12 residues. Trimming cost V 6 bases and J 0 bases, with 6 bases left between them. The CDR3: CSVAGSNQPQHF. The DNA for the CDR3 is TGCAGCGTAGCAGGTAGCAATCAGCCCCAGCATTTT.

J is TRBJ1-5 and V is TRBV25-1, with D possibly TRBD1 on 6 matching bases. The germline V gene has CDR1 MGHDK and CDR2 SYGVNS. There are 14 residues in the CDR3. V lost 4 bases and J 6 bases, leaving 13 bases between the germline ends. The CDR3 loop reads CASSASRGSQPQHF. The CDR3, as DNA: TGTGCCAGCAGTGCAAGCAGGGGATCTCAGCCCCAGCATTTT.

The chain joins TRBV28 to TRBJ2-5, with 7 bases fitting TRBD2. Per the germline V gene, CDR1 is MDHEN and CDR2 is SYDVKM. The CDR3 totals 16 residues. Trimming cost V 3 bases and J 3 bases; bases outside gene matches: 10. CDR3 protein: CASSFWSASGKETQYF. The CDR3 coding sequence is TGTGCCAGCAGTTTTTGGTCGGCTAGCGGTAAAGAGACCCAGTACTTC.

This clone has just a few counts. J is TRBJ1-5 and V is TRBV28, with D perhaps TRBD1 (5 bases). The V end was cut by 3 bases, the J end by 4 bases, with 10 bases between. Germline CDR1 is MDHEN and CDR2 is SYDVKM. This CDR3 spans 14 amino acids. The CDR3 is CASSFVRDNQPQHF. For the CDR3, the DNA is TGTGCCAGCAGTTTTGTCAGGGATAATCAGCCCCAGCATTTT. Full variable domain (rest looked up from reference TRBV28 and TRBJ1-5): DVKVTQSSRYLVKRTGEKVFLECVQDMDHENMFWYRQDPGLGLRLIYFSYDVKMKEKGDIPEGYSVSREKKERFSLILESASTNQTSMYLCASSFVRDNQPQHFGDGTRLSIL.

The chain links TRBV6-1 to TRBJ2-5; 11 bases map to TRBD1. The CDR3 contains 15 residues. V trimming: 6 bases; J trimming: 3 bases; junction bases outside the gene matches: 6. Germline CDR1 MNHNS, CDR2 SASEGT. The CDR3 sequence is CASRRDRGSEETQYF. The CDR3 region has the DNA TGTGCCAGCAGGAGGGACAGGGGGTCTGAAGAGACCCAGTACTTC.